Listed below are T cell receptor beta chains from one sample, sequenced in a study of T-cell memory formation after mild COVID-19. TCRdb re-derived calls from the 5' RACE reads in MiXCR, one entry per CDR3 protein. The sample carries some 290,000 distinct CDR3 sequences, roughly 15% recorded once. The sequenced material came from PBMCs or a T cell subset sorted from them (not recorded which). These receptor sequences come from a young man who had mild COVID-19 (a few samples of this study predate the infection). Cell type and time point are not known. Both conserved end residues are part of each CDR3. The order of the fields is clone size, J gene, V gene, D gene, CDR3 protein, CDR3 DNA. A D gene is named only where the DNA matches it firmly. The size entry is marked missing in some rows and otherwise reads once, few, many or a size class.

-,TRBJ1-2,TRBV27,-,CASRELGGQGHGYTF,TGTGCCAGTAGAGAGTTGGGGGGGCAGGGGCATGGCTACACCTTC
-,TRBJ2-1,TRBV7-8,-,CARGTPPYNEQFF,TGTGCCAGAGGGACCCCTCCCTACAATGAGCAGTTCTTC
-,TRBJ1-2,TRBV4-3,-,CASSPQVATRVYGYTF,TGCGCCAGCAGCCCCCAAGTGGCGACCAGAGTCTATGGCTACACCTTC
-,TRBJ2-3,TRBV7-6,-,CASSLEYRSGTDTQYF,TGTGCCAGCAGCTTAGAATACAGGTCCGGCACAGATACGCAGTATTTT
few,TRBJ2-1,TRBV7-2,TRBD1,CASSLGGTGNEQFF,TGTGCCAGCAGCTTAGGAGGGACAGGGAATGAGCAGTTCTTC
-,TRBJ1-1,TRBV9,-,CASSVGLMNTEAFF,TGTGCCAGCAGCGTAGGGCTAATGAACACTGAAGCTTTCTTT
many,TRBJ1-1,TRBV5-1,-,CASSLVDGGEAFF,TGCGCCAGCAGCTTGGTCGATGGGGGTGAAGCTTTCTTT
few,TRBJ1-4,TRBV5-1,-,CASSFDLSEKLFF,TGCGCCAGCAGCTTTGACCTGAGTGAAAAACTGTTTTTT
once,TRBJ2-1,TRBV4-3,-,CASSQEYHHNEQFF,TGCGCCAGCAGCCAAGAATACCATCACAATGAGCAGTTCTTC
-,TRBJ2-2,TRBV6-5,-,CASSYRQWGPGELFF,TGTGCCAGCAGTTACCGACAGTGGGGCCCCGGGGAGCTGTTTTTT
-,TRBJ2-7,TRBV12-3/TRBV12-4,-,CASGRGGPTYEQYF,TGTGCCAGCGGCAGGGGAGGCCCGACCTACGAGCAGTACTTC
few,TRBJ1-2,TRBV11-2,-,CASSLGWAYGYTF,TGTGCCAGCAGCTTAGGGTGGGCATATGGCTACACCTTC
many,TRBJ1-1,TRBV11-2,TRBD1,CASSGDRNTEAFF,TGTGCCAGCAGCGGGGACAGAAACACTGAAGCTTTCTTT
few,TRBJ2-2,TRBV4-1,-,CASSRGTAHTGELFF,TGCGCCAGCAGCCGCGGGACGGCACACACCGGGGAGCTGTTTTTT
-,TRBJ2-1,TRBV15,TRBD1,CATSRDSRGNEQFF,TGTGCCACCAGCAGAGATTCCAGGGGGAATGAGCAGTTCTTC
few,TRBJ1-5,TRBV7-8,-,CASSLRRGADQPQHF,TGTGCCAGCAGCTTACGGCGGGGGGCTGATCAGCCCCAGCATTTT
-,TRBJ1-1,TRBV18,-,CASSPPSGRNTEAFF,TGTGCCAGCTCACCCCCCTCCGGGCGGAACACTGAAGCTTTCTTT
-,TRBJ1-2,TRBV29-1,-,CSVEEWEVW,TGCAGCGTTGAAGAATGGGAAGTTTGG
few,TRBJ2-2,TRBV29-1,-,CSVEDRGVMDTGELFF,TGCAGCGTTGAAGATCGGGGAGTTATGGACACCGGGGAGCTGTTTTTT
few,TRBJ2-1,TRBV5-5,-,CASSLALAYEQFF,TGTGCCAGCAGCTTGGCCCTGGCGTATGAGCAGTTCTTC
-,TRBJ2-5,TRBV29-1,TRBD1,CSDYRGRMETQYF,TGCAGCGATTACAGGGGGCGCATGGAGACCCAGTACTTC
few,TRBJ1-5,TRBV29-1,-,CSVGAGSNQPQHF,TGCAGCGTTGGGGCGGGAAGCAATCAGCCCCAGCATTTT
many,TRBJ1-5,TRBV7-8,TRBD1,CASSPRDRSGYSNQPQHF,TGTGCCAGCAGCCCCAGGGACAGGAGTGGATATAGCAATCAGCCCCAGCATTTT
-,TRBJ1-5,TRBV20-1,TRBD1,CSARRQGGQPQHF,TGCAGTGCTAGACGACAGGGGGGGCAGCCCCAGCATTTT
-,TRBJ2-4,TRBV4-3,TRBD2,CASSQDLGSSGGLGYF,TGCGCCAGCAGCCAAGATCTAGGGTCTAGCGGGGGCCTGGGGTACTTC
-,TRBJ1-6,TRBV5-1,-,CASTRDFSYNSPLHF,TGCGCCAGCACCCGGGACTTCTCCTATAATTCACCCCTCCACTTT
-,TRBJ2-2,TRBV7-9,-,CASRVPGELFF,TGTGCCAGCAGAGTACCCGGGGAGCTGTTTTTT
-,TRBJ1-4,TRBV10-3,-,CAISKGEKLFF,TGTGCCATCAGTAAAGGCGAAAAACTGTTTTTT
many,TRBJ1-5,TRBV4-3,-,CASSQQGNQPQHF,TGCGCCAGCAGCCAACAGGGTAATCAGCCCCAGCATTTT
-,TRBJ2-7,TRBV7-3,-,CASGNTGEQYF,TGTGCCAGCGGAAACACGGGCGAGCAGTACTTC
-,TRBJ2-1,TRBV11-2,TRBD1,CASSSLRDRGLDEQFF,TGTGCCAGCAGCTCCCTCCGGGACAGGGGCCTAGATGAGCAGTTCTTC
few,TRBJ2-5,TRBV4-1,TRBD1,CASSQQGTGVRETQYF,TGCGCCAGCAGCCAACAAGGGACAGGGGTTCGAGAGACCCAGTACTTC
few,TRBJ2-1,TRBV5-1,-,CASSPAVAGFSDNEQFF,TGCGCCAGCAGCCCCGCCGTGGCTGGATTTTCAGACAATGAGCAGTTCTTC
few,TRBJ1-4,TRBV7-2,-,CASSFDMGGNEKLFF,TGTGCCAGCAGCTTCGATATGGGGGGCAATGAAAAACTGTTTTTT
-,TRBJ2-1,TRBV6-2/TRBV6-3,-,CASSYSRSVNEQFF,TGTGCCAGCAGTTACTCCAGGTCGGTCAATGAGCAGTTCTTC
few,TRBJ2-3,TRBV9,TRBD2,CASSASGGGTDTQYF,TGTGCCAGCAGCGCGAGCGGGGGGGGCACAGATACGCAGTATTTT
-,TRBJ2-3,TRBV2,TRBD1,CASIIGTASTDTQYF,TGTGCCAGTATAATCGGGACAGCTAGCACAGATACGCAGTATTTT
-,TRBJ2-1,TRBV5-1,-,CASSPGGAGSHNEQFF,TGCGCCAGCAGCCCGGGTGGGGCGGGGTCCCACAATGAGCAGTTCTTC
many,TRBJ2-3,TRBV29-1,TRBD2,CSVRTSGGYTDTQYF,TGCAGCGTAAGAACTAGCGGGGGTTACACAGATACGCAGTATTTT
few,TRBJ1-3,TRBV20-1,TRBD1,CSARTGAGNTIYF,TGCAGTGCGAGGACAGGGGCTGGAAACACCATATATTTT
few,TRBJ1-2,TRBV7-9,-,CASSSSKGLAYGYTF,TGTGCCAGCAGCTCTAGCAAAGGGTTGGCCTATGGCTACACCTTC
-,TRBJ2-1,TRBV5-5,TRBD2,CASSLALSGGFDEQFF,TGTGCCAGCAGCTTGGCTCTTAGCGGGGGGTTCGATGAGCAGTTCTTC
few,TRBJ2-3,TRBV29-1,-,CSARQILTDTQYF,TGCAGCGCAAGGCAGATTCTCACAGATACGCAGTATTTT
many,TRBJ1-2,TRBV5-4,TRBD1,CASSPDQGGAGGYTF,TGTGCCAGCAGCCCGGACCAAGGGGGCGCGGGTGGCTACACCTTC
many,TRBJ1-1,TRBV6-5,-,CASSYSTASNTEAFF,TGTGCCAGCAGTTATTCAACAGCCTCCAACACTGAAGCTTTCTTT
-,TRBJ1-4,TRBV25-1,TRBD1,CASSSPGTGKVTEKLFF,TGTGCCAGCAGTTCACCGGGGACAGGGAAGGTGACGGAAAAACTGTTTTTT
-,TRBJ2-5,TRBV7-2,-,CASSLALRAETQYF,TGTGCCAGCAGCTTAGCGCTAAGGGCGGAGACCCAGTACTTC
few,TRBJ2-1,TRBV9,TRBD2,CASTYSGTMDEQFF,TGTGCCAGCACATATTCCGGGACTATGGATGAGCAGTTCTTC
few,TRBJ1-1,TRBV6-6,TRBD1,CASSYGATGVRTEAFF,TGTGCCAGCAGTTACGGCGCGACAGGGGTCAGAACTGAAGCTTTCTTT
few,TRBJ1-4,TRBV15,-,CATSSRRNEKLFF,TGTGCCACCAGCAGCCGGAGAAATGAAAAACTGTTTTTT
many,TRBJ1-5,TRBV7-2,-,CASSLAGAGSDQHF,TGTGCCAGCAGCTTAGCAGGGGCAGGGAGTGACCAGCATTTT